What follows are 10 T cell receptor beta chains derived from one specimen sequenced in a study of memory CD4+ T cells and cytomegalovirus serostatus. The sort gate was single viable CD3+CD4+CD8-CD45RO+ cells for memory CD4+ T cells. This table comes from immunoSEQ multiplex PCR, and its TCRdb copy is limited to in-frame clones, with some not included. The sample yields 40,000 or so clones, around 80% seen once. The sequencing input was memory CD4+ T cells from blood. The source is an adult in good health and CMV-seronegative.

DNA of the CDR3: TGTGCCAGCAGCGGGGACAGGTTGTCCTACGAGCAGTACTTC. Translation gives CASSGDRLSYEQYF. This chain connects TRBV7-2 to TRBJ2-7; 8 bases align to TRBD1. Germline-derived CDR1 and CDR2 are SGHTA and FQGNSA. The CDR3 has 14 residues. The V segment lost 5 bases and the J segment 1 base; nucleotides outside the gene matches: 4.

The V and J genes are TRBV5-4 and TRBJ2-1; weak D call: TRBD2 (6 bases). The germline V gene encodes CDR1 SGHNT and CDR2 YYREEE (reference sequence). The CDR3 has 15 residues. V was pared by 0 bases and J by 3 bases, with 10 bases between. CDR3 in DNA: TGTGCCAGCAGCTTGGCGGGCGGGATCTACAATGAGCAGTTCTTC. This encodes CASSLAGGIYNEQFF.

This chain connects TRBV2 to TRBJ2-7, with 9 bases aligning to TRBD2. Germline loops: CDR1 SNHLY, CDR2 FYNNEI. V shed 0 bases and J 7 bases; nucleotides not matched to a gene: 13. CDR3 length: 17 amino acids. The CDR3 sequence: CASSEAGGISGSKEQYF. The CDR3 coding sequence is TGTGCCAGCAGTGAAGCGGGAGGTATTAGCGGGAGTAAAGAGCAGTACTTC.

The chain is built from TRBV7-2 and TRBJ2-5; 7 positions agree with TRBD1. There are 14 residues in the CDR3. Per germline, CDR1 SGHTA and CDR2 FQGNSA. J was trimmed by 6 bases and V by 1 base; bases with no gene match: 5. In DNA form, the CDR3 reads TGTGCCAGCAGCTTAGACTCAGGGGGTAAGACCCAGTACTTC. It encodes CASSLDSGGKTQYF.

This chain uses TRBV6-6 with TRBJ1-3; D is possibly TRBD1 (5 bases). The CDR3 loop spans 13 amino acids. CDR1 and CDR2 from the germline V gene are MNHNY and SVGAGI (reference sequence). V lost 6 bases to trimming and J lost 2 bases, with 8 bases between them. The CDR3 nucleotides are TGTGCCAGCAGCGGGGGAACTGGAAACACCATATATTTT. Protein sequence: CASSGGTGNTIYF.

The chain joins TRBV27 to TRBJ2-5; D call uncertain. Germline CDR1 MNHEY, CDR2 SMNVEV (reference sequence). V lost 3 bases and J lost 5, with 4 bases in between. The CDR3 contains 11 residues. This CDR3 is CASSFKETQYF. The CDR3 nucleotides read TGTGCCAGCAGTTTTAAGGAGACCCAGTACTTC.

This clone was counted once. The V and J genes are TRBV5-4 and TRBJ2-1; possibly TRBD2 for D (6 bases). Germline assignment: CDR1 SGHNT and CDR2 YYREEE (reference sequence). Trimming cost V 0 bases and J 4 bases, with 11 bases left between them. This CDR3 contains 15 residues. The CDR3 is CASSLDLARYNEQFF. The CDR3 bases are TGTGCCAGCAGCTTGGATCTAGCGAGATACAATGAGCAGTTCTTC.

V is TRBV7-8 and J is TRBJ2-5; D unclear. Trimming shortened V by 1 base and J by 2 bases, and 8 bases separated the two germline ends. CDR3 length: 14 amino acids. Per germline, CDR1 SGHVS and CDR2 FQNEAQ. The CDR3 DNA reads as TGTGCCAGCAGCTTAGGCAGCGCTCAAGAGACCCAGTACTTC. Translated, it gives CASSLGSAQETQYF.

This clone was picked up a small number of times. The chain employs TRBV11-3 and TRBJ2-3, with TRBD2 matching over 10 bases. Germline V lookup: CDR1 SGHNT, CDR2 YENEEA. CDR3 size: 20 residues. The V and J ends lost 5 bases and 1 base, in that order; junction bases with no gene match: 18. The CDR3 DNA reads as TGTGCCAGCAGCCCCCTCCCTGGCCTAGCGGGAGAGTCTGGCACAGATACGCAGTATTTT. Translation: CASSPLPGLAGESGTDTQYF. Complete variable domain (other parts from reference TRBV11-3 and TRBJ2-3): EAGVVQSPRYKIIEKKQPVAFWCNPISGHNTLYWYLQNLGQGPELLIRYENEEAVDDSQLPKDRFSAERLKGVDSTLKIQPAELGDSAVYLCASSPLPGLAGESGTDTQYFGPGTRLTVL.

The chain links TRBV5-4 to TRBJ2-5; D may be TRBD1 (6 bases). The CDR3 consists of 13 residues. Germline V CDR1 and CDR2: SGHNT, YYREEE (reference sequence). V was trimmed by 0 bases and J by 3 bases, leaving 6 bases between them. DNA of the CDR3: TGTGCCAGCAGCTTGGACAGGGAAGAGACCCAGTACTTC. It is translated as CASSLDREETQYF.